This TCR beta chain was identified during a study of T cells in Graves' hyperthyroidism and ophthalmopathy. This clonotype came up many times. The CDR3 spans 14 residues. V gave up 6 bases and J gave up 0 bases, with 12 bases separating them. CDR1 is SNHLY and CDR2 is FYNNEI in the germline V gene. The TCR beta CDR3 regions underwent amplification using RNA transcripts as the source. During a first-round RT-PCR of the TCR CDR3, the HTBI primer set was used. TCRdb processed the multiplex PCR reads anew with MiXCR; each CDR3 protein has one entry. Seen here are around 390,000 distinct CDR3 sequences, more than 12% observed once, and the top ten hold around a fifth.

This rearrangement joins TRBV2 to TRBJ2-7, with D perhaps TRBD1 or TRBD2 (7 bases each). The specimen was blood. This sequence originates from a young woman with Graves' ophthalmopathy. In DNA, the CDR3 is TGTGCCAGCAGCAGGGGGGGGAACTCCTACGAGCAGTACTTC. Its protein product is CASSRGGNSYEQYF.